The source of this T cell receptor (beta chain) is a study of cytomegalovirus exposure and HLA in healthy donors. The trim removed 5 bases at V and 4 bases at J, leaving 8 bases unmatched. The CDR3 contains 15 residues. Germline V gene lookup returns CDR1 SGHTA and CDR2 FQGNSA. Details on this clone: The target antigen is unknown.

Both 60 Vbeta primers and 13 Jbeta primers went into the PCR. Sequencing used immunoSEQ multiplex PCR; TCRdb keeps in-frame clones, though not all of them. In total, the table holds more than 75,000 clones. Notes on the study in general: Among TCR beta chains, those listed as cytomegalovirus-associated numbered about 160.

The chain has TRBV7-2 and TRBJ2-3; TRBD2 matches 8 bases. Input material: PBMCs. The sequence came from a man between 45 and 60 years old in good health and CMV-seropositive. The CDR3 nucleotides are TGTGCCAGCAGCCGACTAGCGACCGGAGCAGATACGCAGTATTTT. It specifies CASSRLATGADTQYF.